The sequence of this TCR beta chain was determined in a study of OX40 agonist ivuxolimab in advanced cancers. About the research overall: Ivuxolimab, an agonist antibody against OX40 (CD134), was given to patients. The study's findings and limits: CD4+ and CD8+ blood T cells expanded clonally by week 6 at 0.1 to 3.0 mg/kg.

A remark on this clone: What it recognizes is unknown.

Clones were read by immunoSEQ multiplex PCR, and TCRdb kept only the in-frame ones, dropping some. Among approximately 80,000 clones listed, 75% to 90% were seen once. CDR3 size: 13 residues. V shed 7 bases and J shed 3 bases, with 13 bases lying between them. Per germline, CDR1 MDHEN and CDR2 SYDVKM. The sequence was collected from an adult with an advanced solid tumor such as melanoma, head and neck, liver or kidney cancer. The genes are TRBV28 and TRBJ2-7; possible D gene TRBD2, 5 bases. The specimen was CD4+ or CD8+ T cells sorted from blood, collected in a trial of the OX40 agonist ivuxolimab. The CDR3: CASTRRDYYEQYF. The CDR3 DNA follows: TGTGCCAGCACCCGCCGAGACTACTACGAGCAGTACTTC.